The 7 T cell receptor beta chains listed next were all sequenced from one sample in a study of blood T cell repertoires in COVID-19. Assay used: immunoSEQ multiplex PCR; TCRdb lists only in-frame clones, some missing. The repertoire holds around 100,000 clones, with around nine tenths as singletons. Source material: peripheral blood. These receptors were obtained from a human donor in a cohort sampled during active COVID-19.

The gene calls are TRBV25-1 and TRBJ1-4, with 9 bases identical to TRBD1. V was pared by 6 bases and J by 7 bases, with 12 bases of the junction left unmatched. Germline values: CDR1 MGHDK, CDR2 SYGVNS. The CDR3 covers 16 residues. CDR3 protein: CASRTDKTGGGEKLFF. DNA of the CDR3: TGTGCCAGCAGAACGGATAAAACAGGGGGCGGTGAAAAACTGTTTTTT.

J is TRBJ2-2 and V is TRBV18; TRBD2 agrees at 10 bases. V was pared by 1 base and J by 6 bases, with 5 bases of the junction left unmatched. CDR1 is KGHSH, CDR2 LQKENI, per germline. The length of the CDR3 is 16 residues. Written as DNA, the CDR3 is TGTGCCAGCTCACCACGGTCTAGCGGGAGTCCCGGGGAGCTGTTTTTT. Its protein is CASSPRSSGSPGELFF. Variable domain in full (rest from reference TRBV18 and TRBJ2-2): NAGVMQNPRHLVRRRGQEARLRCSPMKGHSHVYWYRQLPEEGLKFMVYLQKENIIDESGMPKERFSAEFPKEGPSILRIQQVVRGDSAAYFCASSPRSSGSPGELFFGEGSRLTVL.

This chain uses TRBV19 with TRBJ2-3, with 11 bases aligning to TRBD2. Germline CDR1 is LNHDA and CDR2 is SQIVND (reference sequence). The CDR3 has 15 residues. With V trimmed by 3 bases and J by 3 bases, 2 bases remained unmatched. CDR3 residues: CASSMTSGITDTQYF. The CDR3 DNA reads as TGTGCCAGTAGTATGACTAGCGGGATTACAGATACGCAGTATTTT.

This clone was detected only a few times. The chain couples TRBV6-1 to TRBJ2-3; 7 bases fit TRBD2. The junction had 1 base not matched to a gene; V was cut back by 0 bases and J by 4 bases. Germline V gives CDR1 MNHNS, CDR2 SASEGT. The CDR3 runs to 14 residues. This chain's CDR3 is CASSEAGRADTQYF. CDR3 bases: TGTGCCAGCAGTGAAGCGGGGAGGGCAGATACGCAGTATTTT.

A single count supports this clone. This chain joins TRBV19 and TRBJ2-1, with D possibly matching TRBD2 (5 bases). Germline loops: CDR1 LNHDA, CDR2 SQIVND (reference sequence). The CDR3 spans 14 residues. Trimming cost V 3 bases and J 7 bases, with 13 bases left between them. CDR3 in amino acids: CASSIGIGSNEQFF. The CDR3, as DNA: TGTGCCAGTAGTATCGGGATCGGGTCGAATGAGCAGTTCTTC.

The rearrangement uses TRBV3-1 (or the pseudogene TRBV3-2) and TRBJ2-3; 9 positions agree with TRBD2. J lost 2 bases, V lost 1 base, and 4 bases had no gene match. The CDR3 has 16 residues. Looked up from germline, CDR1 is LGHDT and CDR2 is YNNKEL (reference sequence). The CDR3 DNA reads TGTGCCAGCAGCCAAGCGACTAGCGGAGCCACAGATACGCAGTATTTT. It encodes CASSQATSGATDTQYF.

CDR3: CASRSLGGSVTGELFF. Here the CDR3 DNA reads TGTGCCAGCAGGTCCCTGGGCGGGAGTGTCACCGGGGAGCTGTTTTTT. The chain joins TRBV11-1 to TRBJ2-2; 7 bases align to TRBD2. The CDR3 sequence is 16 residues long. V was clipped by 6 bases and J by 4 bases; unmatched bases: 11. CDR1 SGHAT and CDR2 FQDESV come from the germline V gene (reference sequence).